This T cell receptor beta chain was obtained from a study of beta chain features in type 1 diabetes. Expressed TCRB transcripts were sequenced after all isolated RNA was converted to cDNA. Measured with immunoSEQ multiplex PCR; TCRdb has only the in-frame clones, and not every one. Found here are about 230,000 clones, roughly 17% of them singletons; the top ten hold about 0.085%. On this clone itself: The antigen is not known.

CDR1 SGHDN and CDR2 FVKESK come from the germline V gene. The CDR3 consists of 16 residues. V was pared by 4 bases and J by 6 bases, with 11 bases of the junction left unmatched. Notes on the study in general: Type 1 diabetes patients showed a moderate but significant shortening of TCRB CDR3s in all four CD4+ subsets. The naive, central memory and Treg TCRB repertoires looked more alike in patients than they did in healthy donors.

The material sequenced was naive CD4+ T cells from blood. This chain links TRBV14 with TRBJ2-7, with 11 bases fitting TRBD2. The clonotype was recovered from a man aged 25-45 years with type 1 diabetes. The CDR3 is CASSLGTSGKLVEQYF. CDR3 nucleotide sequence: TGTGCCAGCAGCCTTGGGACTAGCGGAAAGCTCGTCGAGCAGTACTTC.